A selection of T cell receptor beta chains follows, all from one sample in a study of blood T cell repertoires in COVID-19. Profiled with immunoSEQ multiplex PCR; TCRdb holds only in-frame clones, not every one. The table lists approximately 150,000 clones, roughly 89% of them singletons. Sequencing was performed on peripheral blood. The receptors here all came from a woman aged 45 to 65 with active or convalescent COVID-19. The CDR3 runs from the conserved cysteine through the conserved F or W. The order of the fields is V gene, D gene, J gene, CDR3 DNA, CDR3 protein. D genes are given only for firm matches.

V: TRBV25-1
D: .
J: TRBJ1-2
DNA: TGTGCCAGCAGTGAATCGGGCTATGGCTACACCTTC
CDR3: CASSESGYGYTF

V: TRBV5-1
D: .
J: TRBJ1-1
DNA: TGCGCCAGCAGCTTGGAGACAGGTTTGCGGAACACTGAAGCTTTCTTT
CDR3: CASSLETGLRNTEAFF

V: TRBV18
D: TRBD1
J: TRBJ2-7
DNA: TGTGCCAGCTCACCCCTCCCGGGACAGGGGAACGAGCAGTACTTC
CDR3: CASSPLPGQGNEQYF

V: TRBV5-6
D: .
J: TRBJ2-3
DNA: TGTGCCAGCAGCTTGAAAGCGGAGCGGCCATTGGGCCGCACAGATACGCAGTATTTT
CDR3: CASSLKAERPLGRTDTQYF

V: TRBV3-1/TRBV3-2
D: .
J: TRBJ2-4
DNA: TGTGCCAGCAGCCAGGATGTACTGAGGAACATTCAGTACTTC
CDR3: CASSQDVLRNIQYF

V: TRBV5-5
D: .
J: TRBJ1-2
DNA: TGTGCCAGCAGCTGGCAGGCCGACCGAGGCTACACCTTC
CDR3: CASSWQADRGYTF

V: TRBV7-8
D: .
J: TRBJ2-1
DNA: TGTGCCAGCAGCTTTAGAGCGGGCAGCTCCTACAATGAGCAGTTCTTC
CDR3: CASSFRAGSSYNEQFF

V: TRBV5-1
D: .
J: TRBJ1-1
DNA: TGCGCCAGCAGCTTTGGGAGGAACACTGAAGCTTTCTTT
CDR3: CASSFGRNTEAFF

V: TRBV19
D: .
J: TRBJ2-1
DNA: TGTGCCAGTAGTACGTACAATGAGCAGTTCTTC
CDR3: CASSTYNEQFF

V: TRBV7-8
D: TRBD1
J: TRBJ1-3
DNA: TGTGCCAGCAGCTCGCCCGATCCCGACAGGGGATTTCCTGGAAACACCATATATTTT
CDR3: CASSSPDPDRGFPGNTIYF

V: TRBV25-1
D: .
J: TRBJ1-4
DNA: TGTGCCAGCAGCGATACAGGGTGGGCTAATGAAAAACTGTTTTTT
CDR3: CASSDTGWANEKLFF

V: TRBV9
D: TRBD1
J: TRBJ2-7
DNA: TGTGCCAGCAGCGCAGGGACAGGGGGTGGGGAGCAGTACTTC
CDR3: CASSAGTGGGEQYF

V: TRBV29-1
D: .
J: TRBJ1-1
DNA: TGCAGCCTCCGTAAGGGGATTGAAGCTTTCTTT
CDR3: CSLRKGIEAFF

V: TRBV7-2
D: TRBD1
J: TRBJ1-5
DNA: TGTGCCAGCAGCTTAGCCCCCGGGACAGGGGGCGGTCAGCCCCAGCATTTT
CDR3: CASSLAPGTGGGQPQHF

V: TRBV5-1
D: .
J: TRBJ1-1
DNA: TGCGCCAGCAGCTTGTTTCGTTTTGGTTCGAGCACTGAAGCTTTCTTT
CDR3: CASSLFRFGSSTEAFF

V: TRBV5-1
D: TRBD2
J: TRBJ2-3
DNA: TGCGCCAGCAGCTTGGCGACTAGCGCTACAGATACGCAGTATTTT
CDR3: CASSLATSATDTQYF

V: TRBV7-9
D: .
J: TRBJ2-1
DNA: TGTGCCAGCACCACAAGTAACAGCGGTGAGCAGTTCTTC
CDR3: CASTTSNSGEQFF

V: TRBV28
D: TRBD1
J: TRBJ1-6
DNA: TGTGCCAGCAAAGCTTCCGATGGGACAGCTAATTCACCCCTCCACTTT
CDR3: CASKASDGTANSPLHF